This TCR beta chain originates from a study of blood T cell repertoires in COVID-19. Study-wide background: Collection of acute and convalescent COVID-19 samples took place in the United States, Italy and Spain. In each case, the material was cDNA or gDNA derived from T cells, B-cell-depleted T cells, or PBMCs.

As originally analysed: Estimation of nucleated cell counts was performed using reference gene primer amplification. Data came from immunoSEQ multiplex PCR; TCRdb stores just in-frame clones and leaves some out. The V and J calls and clone size are taken from that table; D and trimming were inferred from the DNA. The table has under 300,000 clones, over 75% seen once. The CDR3 has 13 residues. Germline V gene sequence: CDR1 LGHDT, CDR2 YNNKEL (reference sequence). The V end was cut by 1 base, the J end by 2 bases, with 6 bases between. This TCR was sampled from a human donor in a cohort sampled during active COVID-19. What was sequenced was peripheral blood. V gene TRBV3-1 (or the pseudogene TRBV3-2) combines with J gene TRBJ2-7; D uncertain. CDR3 DNA sequence: TGTGCCAGCAGCCAAGGGGCCACCTACGAGCAGTACTTC. It encodes CASSQGATYEQYF.